This TCR beta chain was identified in a study of glioma-infiltrating T cells after dendritic cell vaccination. The PCR used 60 V beta and 13 J beta primers. Sequencing was performed with immunoSEQ multiplex PCR; in TCRdb, only in-frame clones are kept and a portion is missing. The sample lists 95,000 or so clones; 70% to 90% were seen once. V lost 6 bases to trimming and J lost 1 base; unmatched junction nucleotides: 4. Germline CDR1 and CDR2: MNHEY and SVGAGI. This CDR3 has 14 residues. Sequences were derived from blood, sampled before dendritic cell vaccination. The sequence came from a human donor with glioblastoma. V is TRBV6-5 and J is TRBJ1-2, with TRBD1 identical over 8 bases. CDR3 DNA sequence: TGTGCCAGCAGCCAGGGGGCCGATAACTATGGCTACACCTTC. This sequence encodes CASSQGADNYGYTF.